The following is a TCR beta chain sequence with its context. The sequenced fragment ends 3 residues before the CDR3 boundary, so the rest is inferred from the germline J gene. TCRdb keeps only in-frame clones here, not all; method: immunoSEQ multiplex PCR. Its clone listing holds under 35,000 clones. This sample is part of a study of Tregs in tolerant kidney transplant recipients. From germline, CDR1 is SGHRS and CDR2 YFSETQ. V lost 2 bases and J 4 bases, leaving 12 bases between the germline ends. This CDR3 has 14 residues. Related graft donors supplied nonmyeloablative bone marrow transplants, and mixed chimerism was transient. Unstimulated regulatory T cells (CD4+CD25+CD127-), CD4+CD25- non-regulatory cells, CD4 and CD8 cells were FACS-sorted from thawed PBMCs.

This clonotype was obtained from a human patient who received a combined kidney and bone marrow transplant. The graft donor may have contributed some T cells. The source was CD4+ T cells from blood (PBMCs), collected 24 months after the transplant. This chain uses TRBV5-1 with TRBJ2-5; no clear D. The covered CDR3 bases are TGCGCCAGCAGCTTAAGTGCCTTCGGAGAGACC. Encoded protein: CASSLSAFGET. In full, the CDR3 is CASSLSAFGETQYF. The variable domain in full, with the rest retrieved from reference TRBV5-1 and TRBJ2-5, is KAGVTQTPRYLIKTRGQQVTLSCSPISGHRSVSWYQQTPGQGLQFLFEYFSETQRNKGNFPGRFSGRQFSNSRSEMNVSTLELGDSALYLCASSLSAFGETQYFGPGTRLLVL.